The entry below describes one TCR beta chain. Antigen: not known. In the same sample, other DNA sequences code for this CDR3. CDR3 length equals 11 residues. Germline V gene data show CDR1 as MDHEN and CDR2 as SYDVKM. Trimming left V 3 bases short and J 7 bases short, with 4 bases between. The data stem from a study of shared clonotypes between healthy human individuals. The study ran the assay at deep level. Clones were sequenced by immunoSEQ multiplex PCR, and TCRdb holds only the in-frame ones, with some missing. The sample holds more than 2 million clones, 93% seen once. Findings of the study overall: Naive subsets, compared against memory subsets, generally had larger estimated richness values. Naive CD4 clonotypes were shared across a handful of donors at 4.5% to 6.5%.

Selected positively for CCR7 and CD45RO-negative, naive CD8 cells excluded terminally differentiated effector memory CD45RA+ cells. This chain connects TRBV28 to TRBJ2-1; no clear D. Sequencing input: naive CD8+ T cells from PBMCs. This clonotype was sampled from a man aged 18 to 30 in good health. Some clones in this sample may be carry-over from other donors' samples. The DNA of the CDR3 is TGTGCCAGCAGTTTGGGAAATGAGCAGTTCTTC. Protein sequence: CASSLGNEQFF.